One T cell receptor (beta chain) is described in this entry. The target antigen is unknown. The data originate from a study of OX40 agonist ivuxolimab in advanced cancers. Study-level background: Given to patients was ivuxolimab, an agonistic anti-OX40 (CD134) antibody. A male proportion of 82.7% was recorded, with mean age approximately 57 years and range about 20 to 90. Study conclusions and caveats: Mean expanded clone counts were higher in CD8+ than CD4+ T cells. In the 0.1-3.0 mg/kg groups, partial responders showed among the lowest expansion.

The germline gives CDR1 GTSNPN, CDR2 SVGIG (reference sequence). There are 13 residues in the CDR3. V was shortened by 5 bases and J by 4 bases, with 11 bases between the two germline ends. Clones were read by immunoSEQ multiplex PCR, and TCRdb kept only the in-frame ones, dropping some. The profile shows 50,000 to 65,000 clones, about 89% of them singletons. This specimen was CD4+ or CD8+ T cells sorted from blood, taken in a trial of the OX40 agonist ivuxolimab. This chain uses TRBV30 with TRBJ1-4; no clear D gene. This TCR derives from an adult with an advanced solid tumor such as melanoma, head and neck, liver or kidney cancer. The CDR3 reads CAWGRFYNEKLFF. The DNA of the CDR3 is TGTGCCTGGGGCCGGTTTTATAATGAAAAACTGTTTTTT.